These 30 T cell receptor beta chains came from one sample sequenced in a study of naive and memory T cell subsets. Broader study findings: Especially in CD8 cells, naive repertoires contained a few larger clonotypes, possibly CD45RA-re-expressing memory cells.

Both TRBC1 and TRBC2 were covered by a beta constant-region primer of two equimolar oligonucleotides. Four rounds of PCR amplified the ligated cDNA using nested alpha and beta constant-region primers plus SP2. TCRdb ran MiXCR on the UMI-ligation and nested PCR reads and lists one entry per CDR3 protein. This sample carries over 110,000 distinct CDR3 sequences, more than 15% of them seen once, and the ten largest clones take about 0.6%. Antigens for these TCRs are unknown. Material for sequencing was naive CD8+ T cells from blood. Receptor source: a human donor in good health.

The CDR3 DNA reads as TGTGCCAGCAGTTTGGTGGAGAACACTGAAGCTTTCTTT. This sequence encodes CASSLVENTEAFF. The rearrangement uses TRBV27 and TRBJ1-1; the D is unclear. The CDR3 is 13 amino acids. Trimming shortened V by 3 bases and J by 1 base, and 6 bases separated the two germline ends. Germline V CDR1 and CDR2: MNHEY, SMNVEV (reference sequence).

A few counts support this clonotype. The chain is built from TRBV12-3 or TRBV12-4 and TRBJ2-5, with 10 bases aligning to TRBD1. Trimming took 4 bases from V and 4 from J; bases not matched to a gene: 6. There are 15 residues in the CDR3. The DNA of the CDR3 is TGTGCCAGCAGTTGGGGGACAGGGGCTGGAGAGACCCAGTACTTC. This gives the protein CASSWGTGAGETQYF.

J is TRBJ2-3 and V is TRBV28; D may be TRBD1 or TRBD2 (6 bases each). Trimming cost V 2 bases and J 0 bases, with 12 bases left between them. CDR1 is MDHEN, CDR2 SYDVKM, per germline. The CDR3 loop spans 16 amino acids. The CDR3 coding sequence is TGTGCCAGCAGTTTAAGTCTCGGGGGCAGCACAGATACGCAGTATTTT. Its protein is CASSLSLGGSTDTQYF.

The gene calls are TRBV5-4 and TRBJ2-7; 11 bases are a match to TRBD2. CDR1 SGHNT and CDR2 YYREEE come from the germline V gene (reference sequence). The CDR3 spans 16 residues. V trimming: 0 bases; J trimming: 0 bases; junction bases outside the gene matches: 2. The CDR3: CASSLGLAGSSYEQYF. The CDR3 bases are TGTGCCAGCAGCTTGGGACTAGCGGGATCCTCCTACGAGCAGTACTTC.

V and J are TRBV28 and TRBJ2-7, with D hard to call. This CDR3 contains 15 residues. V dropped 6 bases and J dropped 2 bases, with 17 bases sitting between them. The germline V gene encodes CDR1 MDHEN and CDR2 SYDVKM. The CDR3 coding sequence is TGTGCCAGCAGCCCAGGCAGCGCACTTACCTACGAGCAGTACTTC. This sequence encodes CASSPGSALTYEQYF.

CDR3 DNA: TGTGCCAGCAGTTTTAGCTCCCTCGGGACTAGCGGGAGGGCCAGGACAGATACGCAGTATTTT. This gives the protein CASSFSSLGTSGRARTDTQYF. V and J are TRBV12-3 or TRBV12-4 and TRBJ2-3, with 16 bases identical to TRBD2. This CDR3 has 21 amino acids. V lost 3 bases to trimming and J lost 3 bases; unmatched junction nucleotides: 15.

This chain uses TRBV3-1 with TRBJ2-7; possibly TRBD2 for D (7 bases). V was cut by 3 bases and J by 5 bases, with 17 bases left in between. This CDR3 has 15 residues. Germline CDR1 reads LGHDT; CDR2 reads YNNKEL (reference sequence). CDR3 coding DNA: TGTGCCAGCAGCCACGCGGGGGTGGGGGCGGACGAGCAGTACTTC. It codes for CASSHAGVGADEQYF.

This CDR3 is CASSQGSGGYEQYF. For the CDR3, the DNA is TGCGCCAGCAGCCAAGGTTCGGGAGGGTACGAGCAGTACTTC. V gene TRBV4-3 combines with J gene TRBJ2-7; TRBD2 agrees at 8 bases. Germline V gene lookup returns CDR1 LGHNA and CDR2 YSLEER. This CDR3 is built from 14 residues. V was clipped by 1 base and J by 4 bases; unmatched bases: 3.

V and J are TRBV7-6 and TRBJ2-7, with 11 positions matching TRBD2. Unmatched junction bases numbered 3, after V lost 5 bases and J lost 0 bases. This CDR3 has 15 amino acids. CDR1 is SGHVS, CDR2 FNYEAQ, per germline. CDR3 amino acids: CASSQTSGSSYEQYF. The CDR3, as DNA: TGTGCCAGCAGCCAAACTAGCGGGAGCTCCTACGAGCAGTACTTC.

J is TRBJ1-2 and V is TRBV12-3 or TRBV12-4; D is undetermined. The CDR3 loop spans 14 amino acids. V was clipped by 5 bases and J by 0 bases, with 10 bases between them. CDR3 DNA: TGTGCCAGCAGTCCGAGCGCTTCTAACTATGGCTACACCTTC. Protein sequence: CASSPSASNYGYTF.

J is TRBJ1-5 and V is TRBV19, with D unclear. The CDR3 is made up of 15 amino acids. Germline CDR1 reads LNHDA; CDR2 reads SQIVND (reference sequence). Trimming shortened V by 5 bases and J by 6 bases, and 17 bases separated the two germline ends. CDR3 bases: TGTGCCAGTAGTGTATACGCGGCTGGTGGTCAGCCCCAGCATTTT. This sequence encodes CASSVYAAGGQPQHF.

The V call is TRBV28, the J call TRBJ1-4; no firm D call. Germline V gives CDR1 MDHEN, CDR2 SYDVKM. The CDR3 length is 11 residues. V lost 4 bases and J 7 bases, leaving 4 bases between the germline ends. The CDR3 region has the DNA TGTGCCAGCAGTTATAGTGAAAAACTGTTTTTT. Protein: CASSYSEKLFF.

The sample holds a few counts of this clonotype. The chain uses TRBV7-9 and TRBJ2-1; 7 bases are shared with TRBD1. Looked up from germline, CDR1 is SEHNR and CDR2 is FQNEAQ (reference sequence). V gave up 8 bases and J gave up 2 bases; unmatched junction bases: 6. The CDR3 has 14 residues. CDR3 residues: CASLTGSTYNEQFF. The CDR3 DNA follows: TGTGCCAGCCTGACAGGGTCCACCTACAATGAGCAGTTCTTC.

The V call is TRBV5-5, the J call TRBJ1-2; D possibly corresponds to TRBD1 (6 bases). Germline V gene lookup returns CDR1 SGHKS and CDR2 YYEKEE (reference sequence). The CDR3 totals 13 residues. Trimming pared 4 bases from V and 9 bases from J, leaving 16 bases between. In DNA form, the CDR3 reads TGTGCCAGCAGCGACGACAGGACTTTAAGCTACACCTTC. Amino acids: CASSDDRTLSYTF.

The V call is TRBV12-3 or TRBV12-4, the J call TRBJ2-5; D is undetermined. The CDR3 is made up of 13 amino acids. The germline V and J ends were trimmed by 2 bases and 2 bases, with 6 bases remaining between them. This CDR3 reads CASSLKFQETQYF. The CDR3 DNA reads TGTGCCAGCAGTTTAAAGTTTCAAGAGACCCAGTACTTC.

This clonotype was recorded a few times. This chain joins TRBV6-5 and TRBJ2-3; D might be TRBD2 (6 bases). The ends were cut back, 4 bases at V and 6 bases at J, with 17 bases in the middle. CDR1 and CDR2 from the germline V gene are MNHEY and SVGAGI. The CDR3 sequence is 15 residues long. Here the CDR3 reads CASSSHGGVDDTQYF. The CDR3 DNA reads TGTGCCAGCAGTTCCCACGGCGGGGTAGATGATACGCAGTATTTT.

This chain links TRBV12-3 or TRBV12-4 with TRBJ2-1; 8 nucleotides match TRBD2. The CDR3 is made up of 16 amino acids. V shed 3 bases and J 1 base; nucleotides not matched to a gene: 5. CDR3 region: CASSFIKRESYNEQFF. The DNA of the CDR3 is TGTGCCAGCAGTTTTATAAAGCGGGAGTCCTACAATGAGCAGTTCTTC.

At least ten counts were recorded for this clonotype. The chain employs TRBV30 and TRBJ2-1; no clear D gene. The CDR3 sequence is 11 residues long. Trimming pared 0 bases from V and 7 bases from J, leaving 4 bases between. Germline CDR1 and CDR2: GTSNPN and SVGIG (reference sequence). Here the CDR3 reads CAWSVGNEQFF. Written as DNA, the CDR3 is TGTGCCTGGAGTGTGGGGAATGAGCAGTTCTTC.

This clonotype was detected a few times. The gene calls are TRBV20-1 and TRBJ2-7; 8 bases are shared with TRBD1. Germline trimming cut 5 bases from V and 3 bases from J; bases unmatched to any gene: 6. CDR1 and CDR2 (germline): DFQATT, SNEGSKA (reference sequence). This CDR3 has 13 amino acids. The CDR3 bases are TGCAGTGCTTTGACAGGGGAAAACTACGAGCAGTACTTC. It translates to CSALTGENYEQYF.

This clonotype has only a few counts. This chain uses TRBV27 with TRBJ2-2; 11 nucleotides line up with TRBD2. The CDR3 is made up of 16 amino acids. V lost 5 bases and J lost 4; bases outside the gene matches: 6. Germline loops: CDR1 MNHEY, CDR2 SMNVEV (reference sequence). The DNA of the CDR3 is TGTGCCAGCAGTCTTACTAGCGGGAGAGTCACCGGGGAGCTGTTTTTT. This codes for CASSLTSGRVTGELFF.

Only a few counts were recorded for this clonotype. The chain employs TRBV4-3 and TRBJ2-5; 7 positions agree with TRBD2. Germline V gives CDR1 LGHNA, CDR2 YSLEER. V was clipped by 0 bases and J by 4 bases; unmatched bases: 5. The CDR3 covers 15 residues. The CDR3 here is CASSQDVTGGETQYF. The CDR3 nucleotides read TGCGCCAGCAGCCAAGATGTGACGGGAGGAGAGACCCAGTACTTC.

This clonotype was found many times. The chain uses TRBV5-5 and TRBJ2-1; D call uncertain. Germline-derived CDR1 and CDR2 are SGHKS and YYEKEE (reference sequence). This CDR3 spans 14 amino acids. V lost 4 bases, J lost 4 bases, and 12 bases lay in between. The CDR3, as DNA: TGTGCCAGCAGCCTCTGGGAACAGTACAATGAGCAGTTCTTC. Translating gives CASSLWEQYNEQFF.

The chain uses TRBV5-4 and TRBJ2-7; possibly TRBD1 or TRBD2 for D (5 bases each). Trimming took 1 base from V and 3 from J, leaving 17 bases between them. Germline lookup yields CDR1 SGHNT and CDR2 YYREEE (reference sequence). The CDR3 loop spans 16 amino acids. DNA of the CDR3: TGTGCCAGCAGCTTGTCGGGCGGGCTGGGGGTCTACGAGCAGTACTTC. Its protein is CASSLSGGLGVYEQYF. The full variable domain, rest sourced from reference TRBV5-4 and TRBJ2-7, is ETGVTQSPTHLIKTRGQQVTLRCSSQSGHNTVSWYQQALGQGPQFIFQYYREEENGRGNFPPRFSGLQFPNYSSELNVNALELDDSALYLCASSLSGGLGVYEQYFGPGTRLTVT.

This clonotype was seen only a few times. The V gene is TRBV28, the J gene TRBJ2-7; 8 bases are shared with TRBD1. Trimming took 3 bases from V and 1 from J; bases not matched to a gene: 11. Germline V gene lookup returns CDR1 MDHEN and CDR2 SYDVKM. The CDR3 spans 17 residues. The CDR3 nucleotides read TGTGCCAGCAGTTTGTCCCTACCCCGGGACAGGTCCTACGAGCAGTACTTC. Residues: CASSLSLPRDRSYEQYF.

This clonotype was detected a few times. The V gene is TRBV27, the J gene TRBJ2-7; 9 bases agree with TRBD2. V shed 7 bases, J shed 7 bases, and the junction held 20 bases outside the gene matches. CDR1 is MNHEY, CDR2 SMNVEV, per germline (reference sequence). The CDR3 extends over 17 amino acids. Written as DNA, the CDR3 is TGTGCCAGCACCTCCCGGGGCAGCGGGAGGATTTTGGGGGAGCAGTACTTC. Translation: CASTSRGSGRILGEQYF.

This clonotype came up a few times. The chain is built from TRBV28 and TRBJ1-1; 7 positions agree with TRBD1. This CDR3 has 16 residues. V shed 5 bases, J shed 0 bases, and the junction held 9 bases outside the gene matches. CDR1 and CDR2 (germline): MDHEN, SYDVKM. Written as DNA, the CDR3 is TGTGCCAGCAGTCAACAGCAGGGGGATATGAACACTGAAGCTTTCTTT. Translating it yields CASSQQQGDMNTEAFF. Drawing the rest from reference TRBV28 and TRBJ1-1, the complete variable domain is DVKVTQSSRYLVKRTGEKVFLECVQDMDHENMFWYRQDPGLGLRLIYFSYDVKMKEKGDIPEGYSVSREKKERFSLILESASTNQTSMYLCASSQQQGDMNTEAFFGQGTRLTVV.

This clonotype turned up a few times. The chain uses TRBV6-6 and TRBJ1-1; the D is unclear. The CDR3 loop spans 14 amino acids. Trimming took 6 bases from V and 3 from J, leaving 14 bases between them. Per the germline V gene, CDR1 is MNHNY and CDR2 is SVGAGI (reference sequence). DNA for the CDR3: TGTGCCAGCAGGAAATTAGACGCGTACACTGAAGCTTTCTTT. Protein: CASRKLDAYTEAFF.

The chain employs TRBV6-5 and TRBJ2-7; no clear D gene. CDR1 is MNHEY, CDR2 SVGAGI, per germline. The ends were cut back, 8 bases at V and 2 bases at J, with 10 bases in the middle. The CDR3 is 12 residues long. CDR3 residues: CASGVGTYEQYF. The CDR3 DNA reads TGTGCCAGCGGGGTCGGCACCTACGAGCAGTACTTC.

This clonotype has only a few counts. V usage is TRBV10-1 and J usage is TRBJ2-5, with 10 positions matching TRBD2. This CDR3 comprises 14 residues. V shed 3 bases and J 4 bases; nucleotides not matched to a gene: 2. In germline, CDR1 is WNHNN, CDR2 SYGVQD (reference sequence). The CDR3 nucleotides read TGCGCCAGCAGTGATCTAGCGGGAGCAGAGACCCAGTACTTC. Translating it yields CASSDLAGAETQYF.

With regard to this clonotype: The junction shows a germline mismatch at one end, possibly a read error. The CDR3 nucleotides are TGCAGTGCCCAAAAGACTAGCTCCAACGAGCAGTACTTC. It specifies CSAQKTSSNEQYF. The chain is built from TRBV20-1 and TRBJ2-7, with 7 bases that match TRBD2. The CDR3 length is 13 residues. Germline loops: CDR1 DFQATT, CDR2 SNEGSKA (reference sequence).